The clone carrying this T cell receptor (beta chain) was picked up many times. Its specificity is not known. This specimen belongs to a study of T cells in Graves' hyperthyroidism and ophthalmopathy. Findings and caveats of the study: Most thyroid-expanded clonotypes above 0.001 were also found in blood.

Template material for amplifying TCR beta CDR3 regions consisted of RNA transcripts. Primed by the HTBI set, a first-round RT-PCR was run on the TCR CDR3. MiXCR, run by TCRdb on the multiplex PCR reads, gives a single entry per CDR3 protein. The top ten clones hold about 30% of a sample with around 250,000 distinct CDR3 sequences, about a sixth of them seen once. Under 3 months was the duration of disease in ophthalmopathy patients, who also had a Clinical Activity Score of at least 3 and a NOSPECS grade of at least 4. Exclusion followed for patients with uncontrolled infection, other autoimmune disease, pregnancy or lactation. Germline V gene data show CDR1 as SGHNT and CDR2 as YENEEA. V lost 5 bases to trimming and J lost 5 bases; unmatched junction nucleotides: 10. This CDR3 contains 15 residues.

The sample comprised blood. The J gene is TRBJ2-5, the V gene TRBV11-3; 8 positions match TRBD1. The sequence came from a woman younger than 30 with Graves' ophthalmopathy. DNA for the CDR3: TGTGCCAGCAGCAAAGCGCAGGGGGCGCGGGAGACCCAGTACTTC. Protein sequence: CASSKAQGARETQYF.